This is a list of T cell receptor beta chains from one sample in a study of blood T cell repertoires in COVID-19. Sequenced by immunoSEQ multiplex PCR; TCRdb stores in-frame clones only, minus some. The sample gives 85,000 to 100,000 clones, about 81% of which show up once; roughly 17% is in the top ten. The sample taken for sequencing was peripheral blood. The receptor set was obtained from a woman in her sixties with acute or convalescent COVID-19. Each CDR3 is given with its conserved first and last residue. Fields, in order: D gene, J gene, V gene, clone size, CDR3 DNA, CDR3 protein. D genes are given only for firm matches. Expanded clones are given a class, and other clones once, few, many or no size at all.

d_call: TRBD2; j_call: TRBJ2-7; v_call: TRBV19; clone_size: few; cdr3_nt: TGTGCCAGTAGCCTACCTTGGACTAGCGGGGGAAAACCCTACGAGCAGTACTTC; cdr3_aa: CASSLPWTSGGKPYEQYF
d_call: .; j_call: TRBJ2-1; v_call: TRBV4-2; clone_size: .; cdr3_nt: TGTGCCAGCAACCCCGCGCGGGGGCTGGACAATGAGCAGTTCTTC; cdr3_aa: CASNPARGLDNEQFF
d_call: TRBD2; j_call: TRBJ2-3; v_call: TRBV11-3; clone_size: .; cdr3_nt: TGTGCCAGCAGCCCGGGGGGATGGGGGACAGATACGCAGTATTTT; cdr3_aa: CASSPGGWGTDTQYF
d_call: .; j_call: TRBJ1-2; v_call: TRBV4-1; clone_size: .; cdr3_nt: TGCGCCAGCAGCAGGACAGACTTCAACTATGGCTACACCTTC; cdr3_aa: CASSRTDFNYGYTF
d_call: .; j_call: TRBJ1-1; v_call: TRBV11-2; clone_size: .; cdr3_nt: TGTGCCAGCAGCCGCTCGCGGGCTGAAGCTTTCTTT; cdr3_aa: CASSRSRAEAFF
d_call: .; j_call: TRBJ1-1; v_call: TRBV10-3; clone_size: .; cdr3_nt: TGTGCCATCAGTGAGTCCCGTGGGGCGGTTGAAGCTTTCTTT; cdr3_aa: CAISESRGAVEAFF
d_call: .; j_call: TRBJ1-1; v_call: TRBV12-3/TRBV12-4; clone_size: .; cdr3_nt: TGTGCCAGCAGTTTGACAGTTAACACTGAAGCTTTCTTT; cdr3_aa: CASSLTVNTEAFF
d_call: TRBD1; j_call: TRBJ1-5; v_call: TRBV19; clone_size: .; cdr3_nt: TGTGCCAGTAGCCCGGGTGGGACAGGGGGTCAGCCCCAGCATTTT; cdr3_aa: CASSPGGTGGQPQHF
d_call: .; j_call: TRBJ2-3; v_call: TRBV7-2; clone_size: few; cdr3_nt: TGTGCCAGCAGCTTCGGACTCACCCCAGATACGCAGTATTTT; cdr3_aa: CASSFGLTPDTQYF
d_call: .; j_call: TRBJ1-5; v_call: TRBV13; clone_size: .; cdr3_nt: TGTGCCAGCAGCTTAGGGGGAGGCAGGGTGGTTCAGCCCCAGCATTTT; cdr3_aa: CASSLGGGRVVQPQHF
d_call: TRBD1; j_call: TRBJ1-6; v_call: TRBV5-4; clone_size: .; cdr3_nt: TGTGCCAGCAGCTTTGCCCGGGACAGGGATTCACCCCTCCACTTT; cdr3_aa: CASSFARDRDSPLHF
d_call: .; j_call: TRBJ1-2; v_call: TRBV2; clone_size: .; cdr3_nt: TGTGCCAGCAGTAAGGGAGGGGTGATGGACTATGGCTACACCTTC; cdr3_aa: CASSKGGVMDYGYTF
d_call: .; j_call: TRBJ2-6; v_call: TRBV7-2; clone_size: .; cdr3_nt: TGTGCCAGCAGCTTAGGGGGTAGAGGGACAGGGGCCAACGTCCTGACTTTC; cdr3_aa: CASSLGGRGTGANVLTF
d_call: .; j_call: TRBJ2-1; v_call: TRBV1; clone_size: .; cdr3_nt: TGCACCAGCAGCTCCCAACAGCCCAGCATCCGCAATGAGCAGTTCTTC; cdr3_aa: CTSSSQQPSIRNEQFF
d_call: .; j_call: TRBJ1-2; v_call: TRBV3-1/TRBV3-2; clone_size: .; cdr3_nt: TGTGCCAGCAGCCCGACACCTTTCTATGGCTACACCTTC; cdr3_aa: CASSPTPFYGYTF
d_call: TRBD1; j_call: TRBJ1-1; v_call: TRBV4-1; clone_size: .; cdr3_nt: TGCGCCAGCAGCCAATTCACAGGGGTCATGAACACTGAAGCTTTCTTT; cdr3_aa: CASSQFTGVMNTEAFF
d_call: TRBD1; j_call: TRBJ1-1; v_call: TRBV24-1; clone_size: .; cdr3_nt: TGTGCCACCAGTGACGACAGGGACTACACTGAAGCTTTCTTT; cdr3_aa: CATSDDRDYTEAFF